This entry features one T cell receptor beta chain sequence. The antigen it recognizes is unknown. No base quality information exists; no much larger clone differs at one position. TCRbeta CDR3 regions were amplified from genomic DNA using the immunoSEQ Assay, a bias-controlled multiplex PCR. The published analysis was carried out like this. Within the assay, amplification of reference gene primers was used to estimate how many nucleated cells each sample contained. To quantify the absolute abundance of each unique TCRbeta CDR3 rearrangement, sequence reads were collapsed and filtered. For each sample, productive Simpson clonality was calculated as the square root of Simpson's diversity index over productive rearrangements. This is the immuneACCESS table as TCRdb keeps it, with only in-frame sequences that have V and J called. A part of the clones is gone; compared with another copy, unresolved V genes explain less than half, and the rest is unexplained. From that table come the V and J calls and clone size; the DNA was used to work out D and trimming. The sample includes 250,000 or so clones, with 70% to 90% observed a single time. The leading ten clones occupy approximately 4% of the sample.

The data were obtained in a study of blood T cell repertoires in COVID-19 (dated by TCRdb to the early 2020s). Turning to the overall study: Samples from collaborators originated in the United States, Italy and Spain and spanned both the acute and convalescent phases of COVID-19. The samples were drawn from two sources: the first 160 participants of the ongoing ImmuneRACE study, and 1,000 to 1,500 subjects contributed by 6 global collaborators. The material from the prospective study consisted of cDNA or gDNA derived from T cells, B-cell-depleted T cells, or PBMCs. Subjects who had been exposed to COVID-19, were actively infected with it, or had recovered from it provided the deeply sampled blood TCRbeta repertoires that made up the dataset. Nearly every sample came with metadata listing a de-identified subject ID, COVID-19 status, age in years and sex. The repertoires were made available in a free public database intended to serve as a resource for research on the immune response to SARS-CoV-2. Where HLA class I and class II types were available, the types were taken from metadata supplied by the sample provider, not from assay-based typing. What the research found in general, with its limitations: Clinical and demographic metadata were provided uncurated, with the amount varying by source and participant.

From its cysteine to its phenylalanine, the CDR3 spans 15 amino acids. Of the read, only the CDR3 DNA is kept; its 45 bases are in frame from base 1. The trim is 1 base for V and 7 bases for J, with a gap of 13 bases between the germline ends. CDR1 and CDR2 were assigned from the germline V gene as SGHVS and FNYEAQ. Participants in the prospective study were aged about 18 to 95 years, lived in under 30 United States geographic areas, and enrolled through a virtual design. To assign participants to cohorts, the prospective study relied on clinical history that participants themselves reported in a screening survey and a study questionnaire. In the prospective study, mobile phlebotomists collected whole blood, serum and a nasopharyngeal or oropharyngeal swab from each participant. Additional blood draws and questionnaires over an approximately 2-month period could optionally be provided by prospective study participants. Before DNA extraction, prospective study blood samples were shipped either frozen or at room temperature.

The rearrangement combines TRBV7-6 with TRBJ1-4; tentative D gene TRBD1, with 5 bases matching. Sequencing input: PBMCs or T cells enriched from blood (not recorded which). The sequence was obtained from a woman aged 30 to 39 with acute COVID-19. The CDR3 in this case is CASSLEWGLGEKLFF. The DNA sequence is given as TGTGCCAGCAGCTTAGAATGGGGCCTGGGTGAAAAACTGTTTTTT.